The rows below give T cell receptor beta chains drawn from one sample of a study of blood T cell repertoires in COVID-19. Clones were read by immunoSEQ multiplex PCR, and TCRdb kept only the in-frame ones, dropping some. There are some 220,000 clones in the sample; more than 80% occur only once, and roughly 1.3% lies in the top ten. The sample taken for sequencing was peripheral blood. These receptors came from a woman aged 30 to 39 with COVID-19, enrolled during active disease. Both conserved end residues are part of each CDR3. D genes are given only for firm matches. Clone size appears in some rows only: once, few, many, or a class for an expanded clone.

once	.	TRBJ2-1	TRBV7-3	CASSPIPQGGEQFF	TGTGCCAGCAGCCCAATTCCCCAAGGGGGTGAGCAGTTCTTC
.	.	TRBJ1-1	TRBV7-9	CASSPQALGNTEAFF	TGTGCCAGCAGCCCGCAGGCCCTCGGGAACACTGAAGCTTTCTTT
.	.	TRBJ2-3	TRBV18	CASSPKEGAADTQYF	TGTGCCAGCTCACCAAAGGAAGGGGCGGCAGATACGCAGTATTTT
.	.	TRBJ2-7	TRBV4-2	CASSPPLTNHEQYF	TGTGCCAGCAGCCCCCCCTTAACTAACCACGAGCAGTACTTC
.	.	TRBJ1-2	TRBV19	CASRGYGYTF	TGTGCCTCCCGGGGCTATGGCTACACCTTC
.	.	TRBJ2-1	TRBV7-3	CASSPGILGSSYNEQFF	TGTGCCAGCAGCCCCGGGATCCTCGGCAGCTCCTACAATGAGCAGTTCTTC
.	.	TRBJ2-5	TRBV5-1	CASSLASTQETQYF	TGCGCCAGCAGCTTGGCGTCTACTCAAGAGACCCAGTACTTC
.	TRBD2	TRBJ2-7	TRBV6-6	CASRGLAGDSYEQYF	TGTGCCAGCAGGGGACTAGCGGGGGATTCCTACGAGCAGTACTTC
.	.	TRBJ1-1	TRBV30	CAWSVRAEAFF	TGTGCCTGGAGTGTCCGTGCTGAAGCTTTCTTT
.	TRBD2	TRBJ2-4	TRBV29-1	CSVDGGAAKNIQYF	TGCAGCGTTGACGGGGGGGCAGCCAAAAACATTCAGTACTTC
.	.	TRBJ2-2	TRBV6-6	CASSYQFGELFF	TGTGCCAGCAGTTACCAGTTCGGGGAGCTGTTTTTT
.	.	TRBJ1-5	TRBV3-1/TRBV3-2	CASTLSGSGQPQHF	TGTGCCAGCACCCTATCGGGGTCGGGGCAGCCCCAGCATTTT
.	TRBD2	TRBJ2-7	TRBV5-6	CASSLAGGRMVEQYF	TGTGCCAGCAGCTTGGCGGGAGGACGGATGGTCGAGCAGTACTTC
.	TRBD1	TRBJ1-2	TRBV30	CAWTRTGVTGYTF	TGTGCCTGGACTAGGACAGGGGTTACCGGCTACACCTTC
.	.	TRBJ1-1	TRBV12-3/TRBV12-4	CASSFSGGEAFF	TGTGCCAGCAGTTTTTCGGGTGGCGAAGCTTTCTTT
.	TRBD2	TRBJ2-1	TRBV14	CASSQRLAGYNEQFF	TGTGCCAGCAGCCAACGCCTAGCGGGGTACAATGAGCAGTTCTTC
once	TRBD1	TRBJ2-7	TRBV19	CASSTGTDTYEQYF	TGTGCCAGTAGTACCGGGACAGATACCTACGAGCAGTACTTC
.	TRBD1	TRBJ1-1	TRBV5-5	CASSLSGGKNTEAFF	TGTGCCAGCAGCTTGTCAGGGGGGAAGAACACTGAAGCTTTCTTT
.	.	TRBJ2-7	TRBV4-3	CASSHDTGLYEQYF	TGCGCCAGCAGCCACGATACAGGGCTCTACGAGCAGTACTTC
.	.	TRBJ1-4	TRBV18	CASSPPGSNEKLFF	TGTGCCAGCTCACCCCCGGGGTCCAATGAAAAACTGTTTTTT
.	.	TRBJ2-7	TRBV19	CASSRDNSLYEQYF	TGTGCCAGTAGTAGGGACAACTCCCTCTACGAGCAGTACTTC
.	TRBD1	TRBJ1-2	TRBV10-3	CAISSFRGTGGSGYTF	TGTGCCATCAGTTCCTTTAGGGGGACAGGGGGCTCTGGCTACACCTTC
.	TRBD1	TRBJ1-3	TRBV2	CASTPNRGKGNTIYF	TGTGCCAGCACTCCTAACAGGGGGAAAGGAAACACCATATATTTT
.	TRBD1	TRBJ1-3	TRBV5-6	CASSAGQGAWNTIYF	TGTGCCAGCAGTGCGGGACAGGGGGCCTGGAACACCATATATTTT
once	TRBD1	TRBJ1-4	TRBV7-2	CASTRQGGATNEKLFF	TGTGCCAGCACCCGACAGGGGGGTGCAACTAATGAAAAACTGTTTTTT
.	.	TRBJ2-7	TRBV9	CASSGRHNSYEQYF	TGTGCCAGCAGCGGCAGACATAACTCCTACGAGCAGTACTTC
.	.	TRBJ2-1	TRBV29-1	CSVGSGSSYNEQFF	TGCAGCGTTGGAAGCGGTAGCTCCTACAATGAGCAGTTCTTC
once	TRBD2	TRBJ2-7	TRBV13	CASSLISTGTRSHEQYF	TGTGCCAGCAGCTTAATTTCCACCGGGACTAGGTCCCACGAGCAGTACTTC
.	TRBD1	TRBJ2-7	TRBV5-1	CASSLEGRGQGSEQYF	TGCGCCAGCAGCTTGGAAGGTCGGGGACAGGGAAGCGAGCAGTACTTC
.	.	TRBJ2-3	TRBV7-8	CASSLVPRRSTDTQYF	TGTGCCAGCAGCTTAGTCCCCAGGCGTAGCACAGATACGCAGTATTTT
.	TRBD2	TRBJ2-1	TRBV2	CASSDGTSGTQGEQFF	TGTGCCAGCAGTGATGGGACTAGCGGGACGCAGGGAGAGCAGTTCTTC
.	TRBD1	TRBJ1-4	TRBV18	CASSRQTRDSNEKLFF	TGTGCCAGCTCACGACAAACCCGGGACAGTAATGAAAAACTGTTTTTT
.	.	TRBJ2-3	TRBV11-2	CASSFGGTDTQYF	TGTGCCAGCAGCTTTGGGGGGACAGATACGCAGTATTTT
.	.	TRBJ2-3	TRBV18	CASSPPRAGPDTQYF	TGTGCCAGCTCACCACCGAGGGCGGGACCAGATACGCAGTATTTT
.	TRBD2	TRBJ2-1	TRBV30	CAWEIGGGSWNNEQFF	TGTGCCTGGGAGATAGGCGGCGGGAGCTGGAACAATGAGCAGTTCTTC
once	.	TRBJ2-2	TRBV9	CASSVTSGHANTGELFF	TGTGCCAGCAGCGTAACCTCAGGACACGCGAACACCGGGGAGCTGTTTTTT
once	.	TRBJ2-5	TRBV7-7	CASSLRLAETQYF	TGTGCCAGCAGCCTCAGACTGGCAGAGACCCAGTACTTC
.	.	TRBJ1-3	TRBV30	CAWSMGGLPGNTIYF	TGTGCCTGGAGTATGGGGGGTCTCCCTGGAAACACCATATATTTT
.	.	TRBJ1-5	TRBV30	CAWRTGSGNQPQHF	TGTGCCTGGAGGACAGGATCGGGCAATCAGCCCCAGCATTTT
.	.	TRBJ2-1	TRBV7-2	CASSSIDGYNEQFF	TGTGCCAGCAGCTCCATCGACGGGTACAATGAGCAGTTCTTC
.	.	TRBJ1-1	TRBV7-9	CASSLGGGSTEAFF	TGTGCCAGCAGCTTAGGAGGCGGAAGCACTGAAGCTTTCTTT
once	TRBD1	TRBJ1-1	TRBV6-1	CASSESPLGGVTEAFF	TGTGCCAGCAGTGAATCCCCTCTAGGGGGCGTCACTGAAGCTTTCTTT
.	.	TRBJ1-3	TRBV9	CASSVATGQGGNTIYF	TGTGCCAGCAGCGTAGCTACTGGGCAGGGAGGAAACACCATATATTTT
.	TRBD2	TRBJ2-3	TRBV28	CASSLLAGGPSDTQYF	TGTGCCAGCAGTTTACTAGCGGGGGGGCCTTCAGATACGCAGTATTTT
.	.	TRBJ2-7	TRBV14	CASSQGRQVSYEQYF	TGTGCCAGCAGCCAAGGGAGACAGGTCTCCTACGAGCAGTACTTC
.	TRBD1	TRBJ2-2	TRBV24-1	CATTTTGEGELFF	TGTGCCACCACCACAACAGGGGAGGGGGAGCTGTTTTTT